A single sample gave rise to the 24 T cell receptor beta chains below, sequenced in a study of T-cell reconstitution after alpha-beta-depleted transplantation in children. The TCRbeta library incorporated unique molecular identifiers. TCRdb re-called the PCR reads with MiXCR, one entry per CDR3 protein. Of some 600,000 distinct CDR3 sequences listed, 16% are singletons. The sequencing used PBMCs from the stem cell graft donor, collected from the stem cell graft. The origin of the receptors is a human donor who donated a stem cell graft to a child with acute myeloid leukemia.

This clonotype was counted a few times. The chain has TRBV28 and TRBJ1-1; D is unclear. The CDR3 sequence is 13 residues long. Per the germline V gene, CDR1 is MDHEN and CDR2 is SYDVKM. The V end was cut by 5 bases, the J end by 0 bases, with 7 bases between. This chain's CDR3 is CASSPEVNTEAFF. CDR3 coding DNA: TGTGCCAGCAGTCCCGAGGTGAACACTGAAGCTTTCTTT.

The rearrangement joins TRBV10-3 to TRBJ1-2; tentatively, D is TRBD1 (5 bases). V lost 7 bases and J 12 bases, leaving 21 bases between the germline ends. The CDR3 totals 13 residues. Germline CDR1 ENHRY, CDR2 SYGVKD. Here the CDR3 reads CAIKKGRRGGHTF. The CDR3 DNA follows: TGTGCCATCAAGAAGGGGCGAAGGGGAGGCCACACCTTC.

In this sample, this clonotype turned up a few times. This rearrangement joins TRBV5-1 to TRBJ2-2; tentative D call: TRBD2 (6 bases). The CDR3 runs 16 residues. Trimming removed 2 bases from V and 6 bases from J, with 17 bases in between. Germline V gives CDR1 SGHRS, CDR2 YFSETQ. This chain's CDR3 is CASSLVRGSGAGELFF. Written as DNA, the CDR3 is TGCGCCAGCAGCTTAGTAAGAGGATCGGGAGCCGGGGAGCTGTTTTTT.

Ten or more counts support this clonotype. This sequence joins TRBV6-5 and TRBJ2-5; possible D gene TRBD1, 5 bases. Trimming removed 2 bases at V and 5 bases at J, with 12 bases between. The CDR3 loop spans 14 amino acids. Germline CDR1 MNHEY, CDR2 SVGAGI. CDR3 protein: CASSYGRVAETQYF. As DNA, the CDR3 is TGTGCCAGCAGTTACGGCAGGGTCGCGGAGACCCAGTACTTC.

This clonotype occurred many times. CDR3: CATTVSSEQYF. For the CDR3, the DNA is TGTGCCACCACCGTATCGAGCGAGCAGTACTTC. The chain is built from TRBV6-5 and TRBJ2-7; D is unresolved. Trimming stripped 10 bases from V and 6 bases from J, with 13 bases between. CDR1 is MNHEY and CDR2 is SVGAGI in the germline V gene. This CDR3 has 11 residues.

Many counts were recorded for this clonotype. J is TRBJ1-3 and V is TRBV10-3; D gene ambiguous. The CDR3 runs to 15 residues. V lost 4 bases and J lost 0, with 10 bases in between. Germline CDR1 and CDR2: ENHRY and SYGVKD. CDR3 protein: CAISAGGDSGNTIYF. The CDR3 coding sequence is TGTGCCATCAGTGCGGGCGGAGACTCTGGAAACACCATATATTTT.

The CDR3 reads CASKSTEDTGELFF. In DNA, the CDR3 is TGCGCCAGCAAGTCAACAGAAGACACCGGGGAGCTGTTTTTT. The rearrangement links TRBV5-1 to TRBJ2-2; D is ambiguous. The CDR3 is made up of 14 amino acids. Germline V gene sequence: CDR1 SGHRS, CDR2 YFSETQ. Trimming removed 6 bases from V and 3 bases from J, with 12 bases in between.

This clonotype was detected ten times or more. The chain links TRBV20-1 to TRBJ2-7; 10 bases map to TRBD2. Trimming cost V 3 bases and J 3 bases; bases outside gene matches: 5. The CDR3 is 14 amino acids. The germline V gene encodes CDR1 DFQATT and CDR2 SNEGSKA (reference sequence). The DNA of the CDR3 is TGCAGTGCTAGGACCCTAGCGGGGGACTACGAGCAGTACTTC. This translates into CSARTLAGDYEQYF.

The chain recombines TRBV7-9 with TRBJ1-4; the match to TRBD1 covers 8 bases. V gave up 11 bases and J gave up 4 bases; unmatched junction bases: 6. This CDR3 comprises 13 residues. CDR1 is SEHNR, CDR2 FQNEAQ, per germline (reference sequence). The CDR3 region has the DNA TGTGCCGGTGGCGACAGGGGTAATGAAAAACTGTTTTTT. Protein sequence: CAGGDRGNEKLFF.

The chain recombines TRBV20-1 with TRBJ1-5; 10 bases line up with TRBD1. CDR3 length equals 19 residues. Germline CDR1 reads DFQATT; CDR2 reads SNEGSKA (reference sequence). The DNA of the CDR3 is TGCAGACCTTCGAAGTCGGGACAGGGGAAGGTTGGTCGCAATCAGCCCCAGCATTTT. This sequence encodes CRPSKSGQGKVGRNQPQHF.

The V and J genes are TRBV11-2 and TRBJ2-4; perhaps D is TRBD1 or TRBD2 (6 bases each). Trimming took off 4 bases at V and 0 bases at J, with 13 bases between the two ends. The CDR3 totals 16 residues. Per germline, CDR1 SGHAT and CDR2 FQNNGV. The CDR3 coding sequence is TGTGCCAGCAGCTCGTCGGGGGCAGTAGCCAAAAACATTCAGTACTTC. It yields the protein CASSSSGAVAKNIQYF.

This clonotype has only a few counts. The V gene is TRBV10-2, the J gene TRBJ2-5, with D unclear. Germline V gene lookup returns CDR1 WSHSY and CDR2 SAAADI. V was shortened by 4 bases and J by 1 base, with 10 bases between the two germline ends. This CDR3 contains 14 residues. CDR3 sequence (DNA): TGCGCCAGCAGTGTGACGAGGACCCAAGAGACCCAGTACTTC. As protein: CASSVTRTQETQYF.

The chain recombines TRBV7-9 with TRBJ2-7; TRBD1 agrees at 11 bases. CDR1 and CDR2 (germline): SEHNR, FQNEAQ (reference sequence). V trimming: 5 bases; J trimming: 5 bases; junction bases outside the gene matches: 5. The CDR3 is 14 amino acids. CDR3 residues: CASSPRTGGNEQYV. DNA of the CDR3: TGTGCCAGCAGCCCCCGGACAGGGGGCAACGAGCAGTACGTC.

This clonotype has at least ten counts. The gene calls are TRBV5-4 and TRBJ1-1; the match to TRBD1 covers 8 bases. CDR1 is SGHNT, CDR2 YYREEE, per germline (reference sequence). V gave up 4 bases and J gave up 0 bases; unmatched junction bases: 5. CDR3 size: 15 residues. Here the CDR3 DNA reads TGTGCCAGCAGCCTAAGACAGGGGTTGAACACTGAAGCTTTCTTT. Protein sequence: CASSLRQGLNTEAFF.

This clonotype was counted ten times or more. The chain has TRBV12-3 or TRBV12-4 and TRBJ2-7, with a weak D call TRBD1 (6 bases). Trimming removed 5 bases at V and 6 bases at J, with 14 bases between. The CDR3 is 13 amino acids. CDR3 in DNA: TGTGCCAGCAGTCTACAGGGAATGGGCGAGCAGTACTTC. This gives the protein CASSLQGMGEQYF.

The V gene is TRBV12-3 or TRBV12-4, the J gene TRBJ1-5; D not resolved. CDR3 length equals 13 residues. V lost 11 bases, J lost 1 base, and 12 bases lay in between. The CDR3 DNA follows: TGTGCCTGCGCGCGGGAAAGCAATCAGCCCCAGCATTTT. Translation gives CACARESNQPQHF.

This clonotype was seen a few times. V usage is TRBV12-3 or TRBV12-4 and J usage is TRBJ2-2, with D possibly matching TRBD2 (6 bases). V was trimmed by 1 base and J by 7 bases, leaving 13 bases between them. The CDR3 extends over 15 amino acids. CDR3 region: CASSLDYGSDGELFF. Written as DNA, the CDR3 is TGTGCCAGCAGTTTAGATTACGGGAGTGACGGGGAGCTGTTTTTT.

This clonotype was seen repeatedly, ten times or more. The chain employs TRBV12-3 or TRBV12-4 and TRBJ2-1; 9 bases map to TRBD1. The CDR3 runs to 13 residues. V shed 5 bases and J 10 bases; nucleotides not matched to a gene: 6. The CDR3 DNA is TGTGCCAGCAGTCCTACAGGGGGCGGCGAGCAGTTCTTC. It specifies CASSPTGGGEQFF.

In its sample, this clonotype was seen many times. The chain combines TRBV5-6 with TRBJ1-3, with TRBD1 matching 7 bases. CDR1 SGHDT and CDR2 YYEEEE come from the germline V gene. V gave up 0 bases and J gave up 1 base; unmatched junction bases: 4. This CDR3 comprises 16 residues. The CDR3 DNA reads TGTGCCAGCAGCTTGGGGACAGGTCGGTCTGGAAACACCATATATTTT. This gives the protein CASSLGTGRSGNTIYF.

This clonotype turned up a few times. The V call is TRBV5-1, the J call TRBJ1-5, with D maybe TRBD1 (5 bases). Germline CDR1 is SGHRS and CDR2 is YFSETQ. The CDR3 covers 15 residues. V lost 0 bases, J lost 6 bases, and 13 bases lay in between. The CDR3 DNA is TGCGCCAGCAGCTTGGGGGACTTGGAGGGTCAGCCCCAGCATTTT. Translating gives CASSLGDLEGQPQHF.

The table lists this clonotype with a few counts. This sequence joins TRBV29-1 and TRBJ1-3; 8 positions agree with TRBD1. The V segment lost 6 bases and the J segment 1 base; nucleotides outside the gene matches: 11. There are 16 residues in the CDR3. The germline V gene has CDR1 SQVTM and CDR2 ANQGSEA. The CDR3 sequence is CSVLTRTGSSGNTIYF. In nucleotides, the CDR3 is TGCAGCGTCCTAACAAGGACAGGGAGTTCTGGAAACACCATATATTTT.

There are a few counts of this clonotype. The gene calls are TRBV7-2 and TRBJ2-5; no clear D gene. The CDR3 has 11 amino acids. V dropped 5 bases and J dropped 4 bases, with 5 bases sitting between them. Germline V gives CDR1 SGHTA, CDR2 FQGNSA. CDR3 DNA: TGTGCCAGCAGCACAGCAGAGACCCAGTACTTC. Its protein is CASSTAETQYF.

In this sample, this clonotype turned up many times. V is TRBV20-1 and J is TRBJ1-1; D unclear. There are 10 residues in the CDR3. V lost 6 bases and J lost 0, with 2 bases in between. Germline lookup yields CDR1 DFQATT and CDR2 SNEGSKA (reference sequence). The CDR3 protein is CSALNTEAFF. In nucleotides, the CDR3 is TGCAGTGCCTTGAACACTGAAGCTTTCTTT.

This clonotype has just a few counts. This chain connects TRBV4-1 to TRBJ2-7; D is perhaps TRBD2 (5 bases). Germline V gene data show CDR1 as MGHRA and CDR2 as YSYEKL. Trimming removed 2 bases at V and 3 bases at J, with 8 bases between. The CDR3 runs to 13 residues. The CDR3 DNA is TGCGCCAGCAGCCAACCGGGAATCTACGAGCAGTACTTC. This gives the protein CASSQPGIYEQYF.